This T cell receptor beta chain was recovered during a study of blood T cell repertoires in COVID-19. The protocol was immunoSEQ multiplex PCR, while the TCRdb copy is restricted to in-frame clones and leaves out a portion. The table lists roughly 250,000 clones, over 80% of them singletons. The CDR3 covers 19 residues. Per germline, CDR1 KGHDR and CDR2 SFDVKD. J was trimmed by 4 bases and V by 2 bases; bases with no gene match: 16. Sequenced: PBMCs or T cells enriched from blood (not recorded which). The receptor was isolated from a woman between 18 and 29 years old who had recovered from COVID-19. The rearrangement joins TRBV24-1 to TRBJ2-3; 8 bases are a match to TRBD2. For the CDR3, the DNA is TGTGCCACCAGTGATTCATCATGGCCCATGGCGGGGGGCGCAGATACGCAGTATTTT. Residues: CATSDSSWPMAGGADTQYF.